This T cell receptor beta chain was recorded in a study of cytomegalovirus exposure and HLA in healthy donors. CDR1 MDHEN and CDR2 SYDVKM come from the germline V gene. The CDR3 runs to 12 residues. V lost 8 bases, J lost 5 bases, and 10 bases lay in between. This clone was seen a few times. Vbeta (60) and Jbeta (13) primers were used in the PCR. TCRdb's table, derived via immunoSEQ multiplex PCR, lists solely in-frame clones and lacks some. The sample has 100,000 to 150,000 clones, over 70% seen once; the top ten hold around 1.8%. The source is a woman between 40 and 55 years old in good health and CMV-seronegative. Sequences were obtained from PBMCs. The chain employs TRBV28 and TRBJ1-5; possible D gene TRBD1, 6 bases. The CDR3: CASGGSDQPQHF. CDR3 bases: TGTGCCAGCGGGGGCTCAGATCAGCCCCAGCATTTT.